This T cell receptor beta chain came from a study of glioma-infiltrating T cells. Study observations and caveats: Tissue and blood shared very few CDR3 sequences. Non-neoplastic patients had below-expected tissue-blood divergence, while all gliomas exceeded expectation.

TCR alpha and beta CDR3 regions were amplified from RNA using iRepertoire nested multiplex PCR. One-step reverse transcription and amplification started from approximately 100-400 ng of tissue mRNA or PBMC total RNA. Each CDR3 protein is one row after TCRdb ran MiXCR on the multiplex PCR reads. The table shows some 90,000 distinct CDR3 sequences, with approximately 40% occurring only once. Comments on this clonotype: Antigen unknown. A read error may produce the germline difference seen at one junction end.

Germline CDR1 SNHLY, CDR2 FYNNEI. This CDR3 has 14 residues. The receptor comes from a human donor with low-grade glioma or glioblastoma, undergoing nonglioma brain surgery, or in good health (not recorded which). Sequenced sample: glioma tissue, nonneoplastic brain tissue, or PBMCs (not recorded which). V is TRBV2 and J is TRBJ2-1; D possibly corresponds to TRBD1 (6 bases). The CDR3 is CASSEGQGPNEQFF. CDR3 DNA sequence: TGTGCCAGCAGTGAGGGGCAGGGGCCCAATGAACAGTTCTTC.